The rows below give T cell receptor beta chains drawn from one sample of a study of control samples from healthy donors and cancer patients. The method was immunoSEQ multiplex PCR; TCRdb's version includes in-frame clones alone and lacks a portion of them. The sample records roughly 80,000 clones, about 88% being singletons. The sequencing input was blood. These receptors were obtained from a woman aged 45-65 years in good health. Both conserved end residues are part of each CDR3. D genes are given only for firm matches. A clone size is listed for some rows: how often the clone was seen (once, few, many), or a class if it is expanded.

TRBJ2-1 | TRBV11-2 | NA | NA | CASSLSFQGNEQFF | TGTGCCAGCAGCTTAAGTTTCCAAGGCAATGAGCAGTTCTTC
TRBJ2-7 | TRBV15 | NA | NA | CATRDSTSYEQYF | TGTGCCACCAGGGACAGCACTTCCTACGAGCAGTACTTC
TRBJ1-5 | TRBV6-5 | NA | TRBD1 | CASAGTGAQPQHF | TGTGCCAGTGCCGGGACAGGGGCTCAGCCCCAGCATTTT
TRBJ1-1 | TRBV29-1 | NA | TRBD1 | CSVFKTGVNTEAFF | TGCAGCGTGTTTAAGACAGGGGTGAACACTGAAGCTTTCTTT
TRBJ2-7 | TRBV12-5 | NA | NA | CASGPRASSYEQYF | TGTGCTAGTGGTCCCCGCGCCAGTTCATACGAGCAGTACTTC
TRBJ2-3 | TRBV5-8 | NA | NA | CASSRLLSTDTQYF | TGTGCCAGCAGCCGTTTGCTAAGCACAGATACGCAGTATTTT
TRBJ1-2 | TRBV24-1 | NA | NA | CATSDPAFIGYTF | TGTGCCACCAGTGATCCAGCTTTTATTGGCTACACCTTC
TRBJ1-2 | TRBV6-5 | few | NA | CASSFLYGYTF | TGTGCCAGCAGTTTCCTGTATGGCTACACCTTC
TRBJ2-3 | TRBV11-2 | NA | NA | CASSPRGPSTDTQYF | TGTGCCAGCAGCCCACGGGGGCCCAGCACAGATACGCAGTATTTT
TRBJ1-1 | TRBV20-1 | NA | NA | CSASWSNTEAFF | TGCAGTGCTAGTTGGTCCAACACTGAAGCTTTCTTT
TRBJ1-1 | TRBV3-1/TRBV3-2 | NA | TRBD1 | CASSLGTGVNTEAFF | TGTGCCAGCAGCCTTGGGACAGGGGTGAACACTGAAGCTTTCTTT
TRBJ2-2 | TRBV3-1/TRBV3-2 | NA | TRBD1 | CASSQEGTGYGTGELFF | TGTGCCAGCAGCCAAGAAGGGACAGGGTACGGCACCGGGGAGCTGTTTTTT
TRBJ2-4 | TRBV3-1/TRBV3-2 | once | NA | CASSQARVSDIQYF | TGTGCCAGCAGCCAGGCCAGGGTTTCGGACATTCAGTACTTC
TRBJ2-1 | TRBV19 | NA | TRBD2 | CASKVAGEYNEQFF | TGTGCCAGTAAAGTGGCGGGGGAGTACAATGAGCAGTTCTTC
TRBJ2-2 | TRBV7-9 | NA | TRBD2 | CASSPSVGLAGSTGELFF | TGTGCCAGCAGCCCATCAGTTGGGCTAGCGGGTTCTACCGGGGAGCTGTTTTTT
TRBJ1-2 | TRBV10-3 | NA | TRBD1 | CAIGTGWGYTF | TGTGCCATAGGGACAGGCTGGGGCTACACCTTC
TRBJ1-1 | TRBV18 | NA | NA | CASSQLDSGTEAFF | TGTGCCAGCTCACAATTGGACAGCGGGACTGAAGCTTTCTTT
TRBJ1-2 | TRBV19 | NA | TRBD1 | CASIVRGQNLYGYTF | TGTGCCAGTATAGTGAGGGGACAGAACCTCTATGGCTACACCTTC
TRBJ2-7 | TRBV30 | NA | NA | CAWSRASNTYEQYF | TGTGCCTGGAGTCGGGCTTCTAACACCTACGAGCAGTACTTC
TRBJ1-3 | TRBV11-2 | NA | TRBD1 | CASSFRIIRTGGSGNTIYF | TGTGCCAGCAGCTTCCGGATTATTCGGACAGGGGGATCTGGAAACACCATATATTTT
TRBJ1-4 | TRBV4-1 | NA | NA | CASSGGEGINEKLFF | TGCGCCAGCAGCGGGGGGGAAGGGATAAATGAAAAACTGTTTTTT
TRBJ2-1 | TRBV6-5 | NA | NA | CASSFESYNEQFF | TGTGCCAGCAGTTTCGAGTCGTACAATGAGCAGTTCTTC
TRBJ1-6 | TRBV25-1 | few | NA | CASSESGEVSPLHF | TGTGCCAGCAGTGAGTCAGGGGAGGTTTCACCCCTCCACTTT
TRBJ1-2 | TRBV14 | NA | TRBD1 | CASSQGRDRPFGYTF | TGTGCCAGCAGCCAAGGTCGGGACAGGCCTTTTGGCTACACCTTC
TRBJ1-1 | TRBV3-1/TRBV3-2 | NA | NA | CASSRGTDEAFF | TGTGCCAGCAGCCGCGGAACAGATGAAGCTTTCTTT
TRBJ2-2 | TRBV7-8 | NA | TRBD2 | CASSSRSSRGGNTGELFF | TGTGCCAGCAGCTCCCGCTCCTCGCGGGGGGGGAACACCGGGGAGCTGTTTTTT
TRBJ2-1 | TRBV29-1 | NA | TRBD1 | CSVSATGGGNEQFF | TGCAGCGTGTCGGCGACAGGGGGAGGAAATGAGCAGTTCTTC
TRBJ1-5 | TRBV12-5 | NA | NA | CASASVSPQPQHF | TGTGCTAGTGCCTCAGTGAGCCCTCAGCCCCAGCATTTT
TRBJ1-3 | TRBV5-1 | NA | NA | CASSLDTLPGNTIYF | TGCGCCAGCAGCTTGGACACTCTCCCTGGAAACACCATATATTTT
TRBJ1-5 | TRBV6-1 | few | NA | CASSEYSNQPQHF | TGTGCCAGCAGTGAATATAGCAATCAGCCCCAGCATTTT
TRBJ1-2 | TRBV7-9 | NA | TRBD1 | CASSDTGAAYGYTF | TGTGCCAGCAGCGATACAGGGGCGGCCTATGGCTACACCTTC
TRBJ1-2 | TRBV2 | NA | NA | CASSEKPPQGILTNYGYTF | TGTGCCAGCAGTGAAAAGCCCCCGCAGGGGATCTTAACTAACTATGGCTACACCTTC
TRBJ2-1 | TRBV18 | NA | TRBD1 | CASSLGQVINEQFF | TGTGCCAGCTCACTAGGACAGGTAATTAATGAGCAGTTCTTC
TRBJ1-5 | TRBV5-4 | NA | NA | CASSLDGAAVSNQPQHF | TGTGCCAGCAGCTTGGATGGGGCCGCTGTAAGCAATCAGCCCCAGCATTTT
TRBJ2-3 | TRBV11-2 | NA | TRBD2 | CASSLGELAGVLDTQYF | TGTGCCAGCAGCTTAGGGGAACTAGCGGGGGTCTTAGATACGCAGTATTTT
TRBJ1-2 | TRBV6-5 | NA | NA | CASGEIGGYTF | TGTGCCAGTGGGGAAATAGGGGGCTACACCTTC
TRBJ1-1 | TRBV19 | NA | NA | CASSIDDLGEAFF | TGTGCCAGTAGTATAGATGATCTTGGCGAAGCTTTCTTT
TRBJ1-5 | TRBV30 | NA | NA | CAWTLGSNQPQHF | TGTGCCTGGACGTTGGGGAGCAATCAGCCCCAGCATTTT
TRBJ2-2 | TRBV2 | NA | TRBD2 | CASSEASGGVPGELFF | TGTGCCAGCAGTGAAGCTAGCGGGGGGGTCCCCGGGGAGCTGTTTTTT
TRBJ1-6 | TRBV15 | NA | NA | CATSSRDSPLHF | TGTGCCACCAGCAGTCGGGATTCACCCCTCCACTTT
TRBJ2-5 | TRBV2 | NA | TRBD2 | CASSNSGGETQYF | TGTGCCAGCAGCAATAGCGGGGGGGAGACCCAGTACTTC
TRBJ1-1 | TRBV7-9 | NA | NA | CASSLIGGTEAFF | TGTGCCAGCAGCTTAATTGGGGGCACTGAAGCTTTCTTT
TRBJ1-4 | TRBV30 | NA | NA | CAWRPTGEKLFF | TGTGCCTGGAGGCCTACCGGGGAAAAACTGTTTTTT
TRBJ2-3 | TRBV6-5 | NA | NA | CASGAGGVSTQYF | TGTGCCAGCGGGGCCGGGGGCGTCAGTACGCAGTATTTT
TRBJ2-2 | TRBV2 | NA | TRBD1 | CASSQDRGVNTGELFF | TGTGCCAGCAGTCAGGACAGGGGGGTTAACACCGGGGAGCTGTTTTTT
TRBJ2-1 | TRBV5-6 | NA | NA | CASSDTVTGLSSYNEQFF | TGTGCCAGCAGCGACACGGTTACGGGGTTAAGCTCCTACAATGAGCAGTTCTTC
TRBJ1-3 | TRBV14 | NA | NA | CASSQDGTQGSLAGNTIYF | TGTGCCAGCAGCCAAGATGGGACCCAGGGTTCCTTAGCTGGAAACACCATATATTTT
TRBJ2-1 | TRBV6-5 | NA | NA | CASRRLSSYNEQFF | TGTGCCAGCAGAAGACTGAGCTCCTACAATGAGCAGTTCTTC
TRBJ1-5 | TRBV6-6 | NA | TRBD1 | CASTSGTGNQPQHF | TGTGCCAGCACTTCCGGGACAGGGAATCAGCCCCAGCATTTT
TRBJ2-5 | TRBV6-5 | NA | TRBD2 | CASSSPTRTRGETQYF | TGTGCCAGCAGTTCTCCGACCAGGACTAGGGGTGAGACCCAGTACTTC
TRBJ1-5 | TRBV6-6 | NA | NA | CASRSNQPQHF | TGTGCCAGCAGATCGAATCAGCCCCAGCATTTT
TRBJ1-2 | TRBV7-2 | NA | NA | CASSLGWGDGYTF | TGTGCCAGCAGTTTGGGATGGGGAGATGGCTACACCTTC
TRBJ2-7 | TRBV30 | NA | NA | CAWSGGDLTYEQYF | TGTGCCTGGAGTGGGGGGGACCTTACCTACGAGCAGTACTTC
TRBJ1-1 | TRBV19 | NA | NA | CASSLMGLQNTEAFF | TGTGCCAGTAGCCTAATGGGGCTGCAGAACACTGAAGCTTTCTTT
TRBJ1-1 | TRBV19 | NA | NA | CASSSTINTEAFF | TGTGCCAGTAGTAGCACAATTAACACTGAAGCTTTCTTT